This T cell receptor beta chain derives from a study of T-cell memory formation after mild COVID-19. Across the study: TCR clusters were mostly confined to one donor each.

The TCR alpha and TCR beta cDNA libraries, bearing sample barcodes and UMIs, were generated by 5'RACE using constant-segment primers. Each CDR3 protein is one row after TCRdb ran MiXCR on the 5' RACE reads. Of roughly 450,000 distinct CDR3 sequences listed, approximately 18% are singletons. The V gene lost 6 bases and the J gene lost 5 bases, with 14 bases spanning the gap. Looked up from germline, CDR1 is MNHEY and CDR2 is SMNVEV (reference sequence). There are 13 residues in the CDR3. This clonotype was seen only a few times. The antigen is not known. General observations from the study: Cross-reactive memory seemingly joined, as some responding clones were found in pre-infection memory. CD4/CD8 balance held among clones contracting day 15 to 85, and later expanders leaned CD4+.

Sample: PBMCs or a T cell subset sorted from them (not recorded which). The receptor comes from an adult woman who had mild COVID-19 (a few samples of this study predate the infection). Cell type and time point are not known. The rearrangement links TRBV27 to TRBJ2-7; weak D call: TRBD1 (5 bases). The CDR3 bases are TGTGCCAGCAGCCTTGCAGGGTTCCACGAGCAGTACTTC. This translates into CASSLAGFHEQYF.